The following is a TCR beta chain sequence with its context. CDR3 length equals 14 residues. Between the trimmed V and J ends, which lost 5 bases and 5 bases, there was a span of 15 bases. The V gene's germline CDR1 is MNHEY and CDR2 SMNVEV (reference sequence). This sample was taken from a study of T cell changes during pregnancy in multiple sclerosis. Here immunoSEQ multiplex PCR was the method, and the copy in TCRdb shows in-frame clones only, minus some. The table lists about 44,000 clones, about 96% of them singletons. The sequenced sample was peripheral blood, obtained in the second trimester of pregnancy. This chain connects TRBV27 to TRBJ1-1; D unclear. This receptor was taken from a female donor with multiple sclerosis, enrolled in a pregnancy study. CDR3 protein: CASSASAVRTEAFF. The DNA of the CDR3 is TGTGCCAGCAGTGCATCTGCGGTCCGAACTGAAGCTTTCTTT.